The source of this T cell receptor (beta chain) is a study of breast tumors, draining lymph nodes, adjacent tissues. Study-level points and caveats: Data fit most tumor T cells coming from lymph node, expanding in tumor. Tumors had less TCR diversity than lymph nodes, more than nontumor tissue.

One entry per CDR3 protein results from TCRdb running MiXCR on the multiplex PCR reads. This table has hundreds of thousands of distinct CDR3 sequences, 32% appearing once. The lymph nodes were axillary draining lymph nodes from breast cancer patients. Germline-derived CDR1 and CDR2 are SGDLS and YYNGEE. V dropped 3 bases and J dropped 4; count of bases not matched to a gene: 1. CDR3 length equals 13 residues. Worth noting for this clonotype: What it binds is unknown.

Input material: axillary lymph node tissue. The J gene is TRBJ2-5, the V gene TRBV9, with 9 bases aligning to TRBD2. The sequence derives from a female donor with breast cancer. Some clones in this sample may be carry-over from other donors' samples. CDR3 coding DNA: TGTGCCAGCAGCGCAGCGGGAGGAGAGACCCAGTACTTC. Translation: CASSAAGGETQYF.